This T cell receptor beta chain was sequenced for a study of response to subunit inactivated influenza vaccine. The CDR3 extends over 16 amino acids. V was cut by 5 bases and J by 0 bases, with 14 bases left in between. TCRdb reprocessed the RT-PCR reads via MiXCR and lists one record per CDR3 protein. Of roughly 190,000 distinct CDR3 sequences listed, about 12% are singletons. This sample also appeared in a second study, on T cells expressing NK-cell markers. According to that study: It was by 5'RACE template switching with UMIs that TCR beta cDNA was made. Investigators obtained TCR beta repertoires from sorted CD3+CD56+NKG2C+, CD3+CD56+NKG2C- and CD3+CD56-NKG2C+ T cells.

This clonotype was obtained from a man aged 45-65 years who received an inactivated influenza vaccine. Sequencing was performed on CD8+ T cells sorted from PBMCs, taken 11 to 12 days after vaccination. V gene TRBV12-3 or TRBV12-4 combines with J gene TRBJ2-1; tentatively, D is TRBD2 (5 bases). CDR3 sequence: CASSPPGGRSYNEQFF. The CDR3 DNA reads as TGTGCCAGCAGTCCCCCTGGCGGGCGCTCCTACAATGAGCAGTTCTTC.